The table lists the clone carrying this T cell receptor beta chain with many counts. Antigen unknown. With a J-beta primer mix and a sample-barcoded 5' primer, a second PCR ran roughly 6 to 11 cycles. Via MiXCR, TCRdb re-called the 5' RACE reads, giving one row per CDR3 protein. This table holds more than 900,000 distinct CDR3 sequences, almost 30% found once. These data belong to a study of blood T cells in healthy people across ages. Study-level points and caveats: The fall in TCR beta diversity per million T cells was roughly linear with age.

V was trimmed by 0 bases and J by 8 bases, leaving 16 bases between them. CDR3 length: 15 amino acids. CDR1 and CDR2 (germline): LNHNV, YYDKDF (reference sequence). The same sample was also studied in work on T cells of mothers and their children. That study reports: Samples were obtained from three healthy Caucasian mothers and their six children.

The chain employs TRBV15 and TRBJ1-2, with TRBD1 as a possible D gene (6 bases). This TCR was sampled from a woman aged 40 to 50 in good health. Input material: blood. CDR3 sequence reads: CATSRDPPGARGYTF. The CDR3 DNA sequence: TGTGCCACCAGCAGAGATCCCCCAGGGGCGCGGGGCTACACCTTC.